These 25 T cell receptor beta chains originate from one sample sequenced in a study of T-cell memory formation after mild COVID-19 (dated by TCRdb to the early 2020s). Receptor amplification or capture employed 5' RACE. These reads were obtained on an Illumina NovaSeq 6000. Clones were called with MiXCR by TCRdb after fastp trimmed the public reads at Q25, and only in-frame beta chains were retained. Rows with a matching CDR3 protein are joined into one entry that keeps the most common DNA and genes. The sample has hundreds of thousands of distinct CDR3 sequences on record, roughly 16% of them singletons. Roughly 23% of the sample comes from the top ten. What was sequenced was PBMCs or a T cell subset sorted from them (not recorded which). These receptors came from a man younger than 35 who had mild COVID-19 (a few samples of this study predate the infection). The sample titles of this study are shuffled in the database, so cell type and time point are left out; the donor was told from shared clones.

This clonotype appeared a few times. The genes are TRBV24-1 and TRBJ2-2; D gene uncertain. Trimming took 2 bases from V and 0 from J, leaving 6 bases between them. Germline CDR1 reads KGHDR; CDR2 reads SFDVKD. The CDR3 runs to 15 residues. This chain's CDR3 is CATSDWDPNTGELFF. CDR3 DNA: TGTGCCACCAGTGATTGGGATCCGAACACCGGGGAGCTGTTTTTT.

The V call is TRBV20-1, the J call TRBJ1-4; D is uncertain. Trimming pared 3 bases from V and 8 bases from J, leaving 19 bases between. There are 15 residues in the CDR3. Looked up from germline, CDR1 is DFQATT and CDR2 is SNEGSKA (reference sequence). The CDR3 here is CSARGGIGVKEKLFF. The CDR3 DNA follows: TGCAGTGCTAGGGGCGGAATCGGAGTAAAAGAAAAACTGTTTTTT.

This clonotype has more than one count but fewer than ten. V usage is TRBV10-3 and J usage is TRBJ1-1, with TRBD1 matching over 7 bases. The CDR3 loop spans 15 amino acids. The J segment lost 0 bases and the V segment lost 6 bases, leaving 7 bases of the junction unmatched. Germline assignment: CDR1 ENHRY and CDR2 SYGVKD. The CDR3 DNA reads TGTGCCATCAGAAACTCGGGACAGTTGAACACTGAAGCTTTCTTT. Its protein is CAIRNSGQLNTEAFF.

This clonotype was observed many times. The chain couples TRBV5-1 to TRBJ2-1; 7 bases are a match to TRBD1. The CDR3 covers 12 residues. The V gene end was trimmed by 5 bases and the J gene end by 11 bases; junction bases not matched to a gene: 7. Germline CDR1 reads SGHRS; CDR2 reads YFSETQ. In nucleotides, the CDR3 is TGCGCCAGCAGGAACAGGGGACCGAAGCAGTTCTTC. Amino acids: CASRNRGPKQFF.

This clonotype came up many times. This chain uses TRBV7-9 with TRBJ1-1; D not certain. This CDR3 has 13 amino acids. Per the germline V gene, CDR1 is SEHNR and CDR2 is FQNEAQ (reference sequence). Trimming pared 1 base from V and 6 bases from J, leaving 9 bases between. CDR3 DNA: TGTGCCAGCAGCTTAGATGGAGGTGCTGAAGCTTTCTTT. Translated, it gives CASSLDGGAEAFF.

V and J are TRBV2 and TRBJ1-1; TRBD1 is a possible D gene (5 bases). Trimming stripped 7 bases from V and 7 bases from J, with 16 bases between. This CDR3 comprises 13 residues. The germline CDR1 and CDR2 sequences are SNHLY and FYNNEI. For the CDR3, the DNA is TGTGCCAGCAATTATTTCGGGGGGGATGAAGCTTTCTTT. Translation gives CASNYFGGDEAFF.

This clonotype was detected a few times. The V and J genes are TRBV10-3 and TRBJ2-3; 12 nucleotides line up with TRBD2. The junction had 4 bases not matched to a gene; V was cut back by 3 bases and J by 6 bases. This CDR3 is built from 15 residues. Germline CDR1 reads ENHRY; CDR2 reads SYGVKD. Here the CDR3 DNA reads TGTGCCATCAGTGAACTAGCGGGGGGCGGGGATACGCAGTATTTT. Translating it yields CAISELAGGGDTQYF.

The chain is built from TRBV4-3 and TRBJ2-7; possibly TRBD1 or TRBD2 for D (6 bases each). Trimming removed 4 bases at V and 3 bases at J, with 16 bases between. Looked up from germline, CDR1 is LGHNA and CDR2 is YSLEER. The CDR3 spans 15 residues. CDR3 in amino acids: CASSRHTGGGYEQYF. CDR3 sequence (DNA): TGCGCCAGCAGCCGGCACACCGGGGGCGGCTACGAGCAGTACTTC.

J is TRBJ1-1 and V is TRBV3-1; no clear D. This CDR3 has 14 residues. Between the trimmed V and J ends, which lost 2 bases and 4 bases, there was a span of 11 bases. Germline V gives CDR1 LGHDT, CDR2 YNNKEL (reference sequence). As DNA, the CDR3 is TGTGCCAGCAGCCAAAACTGGGTTACCACTGAAGCTTTCTTT. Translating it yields CASSQNWVTTEAFF.

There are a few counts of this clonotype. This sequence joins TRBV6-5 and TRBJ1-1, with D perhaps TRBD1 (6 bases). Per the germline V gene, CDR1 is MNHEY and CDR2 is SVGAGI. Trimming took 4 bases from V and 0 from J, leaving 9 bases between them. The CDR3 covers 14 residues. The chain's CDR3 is CASSSGGLNTEAFF. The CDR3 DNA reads TGTGCCAGCAGTTCGGGGGGGCTGAACACTGAAGCTTTCTTT.

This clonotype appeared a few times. DNA for the CDR3: TGTGCCAGCAGTTTAAATGGGCAGGGTGGTGAAAAACTGTTTTTT. As protein: CASSLNGQGGEKLFF. The chain employs TRBV12-3 or TRBV12-4 and TRBJ1-4; tentatively, D is TRBD1 (5 bases). CDR3 length: 15 amino acids. Trimming removed 2 bases at V and 7 bases at J, with 14 bases between.

The CDR3 DNA reads as TGTGCCAGCAGAGGCCCGCGCGGTTCGCCTTCCTACGAGCAGTACTTC. This codes for CASRGPRGSPSYEQYF. The rearrangement links TRBV12-3 or TRBV12-4 to TRBJ2-7; D gene unclear. Trimming stripped 6 bases from V and 1 base from J, with 19 bases between. CDR3 size: 16 residues.

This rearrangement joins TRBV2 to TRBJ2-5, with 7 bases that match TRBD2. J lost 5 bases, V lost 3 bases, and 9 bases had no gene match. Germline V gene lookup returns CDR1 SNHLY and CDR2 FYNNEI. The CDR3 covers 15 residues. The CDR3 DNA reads TGTGCCAGCAGTGAGGACGGAGCGGGGTGGGAGACCCAGTACTTC. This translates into CASSEDGAGWETQYF.

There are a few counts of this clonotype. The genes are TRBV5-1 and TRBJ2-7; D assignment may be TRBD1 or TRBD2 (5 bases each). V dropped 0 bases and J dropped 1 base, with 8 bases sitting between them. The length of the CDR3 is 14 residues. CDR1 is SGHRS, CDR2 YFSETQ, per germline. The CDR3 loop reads CASSLGDRSYEQYV. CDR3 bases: TGCGCCAGCAGCTTGGGGGACCGTTCCTACGAGCAGTACGTC.

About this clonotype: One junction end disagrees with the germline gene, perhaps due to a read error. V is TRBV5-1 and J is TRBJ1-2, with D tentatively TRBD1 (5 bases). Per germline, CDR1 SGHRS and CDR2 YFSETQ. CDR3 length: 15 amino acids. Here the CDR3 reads CASSLGPTEGYGYTF. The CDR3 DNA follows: TGTGCCAGCAGCTTGGGGCCGACAGAAGGTTATGGCTACACCTTC.

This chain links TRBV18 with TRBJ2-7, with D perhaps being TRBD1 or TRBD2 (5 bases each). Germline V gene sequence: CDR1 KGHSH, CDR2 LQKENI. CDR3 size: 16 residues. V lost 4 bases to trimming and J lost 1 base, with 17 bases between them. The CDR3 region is CASSLALGTVSYEQYF. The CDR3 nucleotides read TGTGCCAGCTCACTCGCCCTCGGGACGGTTTCCTACGAGCAGTACTTC. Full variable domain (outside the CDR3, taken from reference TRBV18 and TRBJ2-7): NAGVMQNPRHLVRRRGQEARLRCSPMKGHSHVYWYRQLPEEGLKFMVYLQKENIIDESGMPKERFSAEFPKEGPSILRIQQVVRGDSAAYFCASSLALGTVSYEQYFGPGTRLTVT.

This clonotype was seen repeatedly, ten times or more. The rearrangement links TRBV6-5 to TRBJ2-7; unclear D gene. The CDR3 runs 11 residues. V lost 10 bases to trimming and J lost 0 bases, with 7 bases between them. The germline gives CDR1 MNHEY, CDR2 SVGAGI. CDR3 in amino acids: CATRSSYEQYF. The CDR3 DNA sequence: TGTGCCACCCGGAGCTCCTACGAGCAGTACTTC.

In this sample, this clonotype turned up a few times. The CDR3 DNA sequence: TGTGCCAGCAGTCCACTAGCGGGGGGGCCCGGGGAGCTGTTTTTT. Its protein is CASSPLAGGPGELFF. The rearrangement joins TRBV12-3 or TRBV12-4 to TRBJ2-2, with TRBD2 matching over 13 bases. V lost 5 bases to trimming and J lost 6 bases; unmatched junction nucleotides: 3. CDR3 length equals 15 residues.

This CDR3 is CASSQGSTGLRQFF. Written as DNA, the CDR3 is TGCGCCAGCAGCCAAGGATCGACAGGTTTAAGGCAGTTCTTC. The V gene is TRBV4-3, the J gene TRBJ2-1; weak D call: TRBD1 (6 bases). Germline CDR1 LGHNA, CDR2 YSLEER. This CDR3 contains 14 residues. V lost 1 base and J 12 bases, leaving 16 bases between the germline ends.

CDR3 amino acids: CASSLLVSANTGELFF. The CDR3 DNA sequence: TGCGCCAGCAGCTTGTTGGTCTCCGCGAACACCGGGGAGCTGTTTTTT. The chain combines TRBV5-1 with TRBJ2-2; D is unclear. The CDR3 has 16 amino acids. Trimming took off 1 base at V and 0 bases at J, with 10 bases between the two ends. Germline V CDR1 and CDR2: SGHRS, YFSETQ.

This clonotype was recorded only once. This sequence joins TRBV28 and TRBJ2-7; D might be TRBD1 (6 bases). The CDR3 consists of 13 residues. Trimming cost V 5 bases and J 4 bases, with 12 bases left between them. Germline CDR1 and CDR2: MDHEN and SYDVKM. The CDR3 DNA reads TGTGCCAGCAGTCCCCCACAGGGTTACGAGCAGTACGTC. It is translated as CASSPPQGYEQYV.

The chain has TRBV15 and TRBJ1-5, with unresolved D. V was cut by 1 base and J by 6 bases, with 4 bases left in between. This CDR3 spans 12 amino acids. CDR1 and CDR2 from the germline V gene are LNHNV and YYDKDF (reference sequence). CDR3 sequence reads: CATSRVGQPQHF. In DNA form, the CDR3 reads TGTGCCACCAGCAGAGTAGGTCAGCCCCAGCATTTT.

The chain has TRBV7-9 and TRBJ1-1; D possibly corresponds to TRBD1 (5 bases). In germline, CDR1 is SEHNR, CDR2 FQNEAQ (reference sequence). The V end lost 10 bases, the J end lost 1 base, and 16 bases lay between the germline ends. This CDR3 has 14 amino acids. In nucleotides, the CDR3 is TGTGCCACAAACGATGGGACGCCGAACACTGAAGCTTTCTTT. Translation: CATNDGTPNTEAFF.

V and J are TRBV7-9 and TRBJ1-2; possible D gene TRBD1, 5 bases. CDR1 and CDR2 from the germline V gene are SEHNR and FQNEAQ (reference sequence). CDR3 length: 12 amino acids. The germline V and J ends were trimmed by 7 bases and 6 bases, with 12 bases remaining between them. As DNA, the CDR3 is TGTGCCAGCACCCGGTTGGGGCATGGCTACACCTTC. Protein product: CASTRLGHGYTF.

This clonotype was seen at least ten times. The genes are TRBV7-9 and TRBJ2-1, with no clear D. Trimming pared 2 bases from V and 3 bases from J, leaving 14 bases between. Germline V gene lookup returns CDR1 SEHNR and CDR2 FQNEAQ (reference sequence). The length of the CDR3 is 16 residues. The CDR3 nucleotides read TGTGCCAGCAGCTTACCCCGCCACCCCCTCTACAATGAGCAGTTCTTC. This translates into CASSLPRHPLYNEQFF.